The 19 T cell receptor beta chains below all came from one sample that was sequenced in a study of blood T cell repertoires in COVID-19. Method: immunoSEQ multiplex PCR; TCRdb's copy keeps in-frame clones and lacks some. The profile shows approximately 220,000 clones, roughly four fifths of them singletons. The sequencing input was PBMCs or T cells enriched from blood (not recorded which). The receptors derive from a woman between 45 and 60 years old who had been exposed to COVID-19.

The rearrangement links TRBV5-4 to TRBJ1-1, with D maybe TRBD1 (6 bases). Between the trimmed V and J ends, which lost 6 bases and 3 bases, there was a span of 12 bases. The germline gives CDR1 SGHNT, CDR2 YYREEE (reference sequence). This CDR3 is 13 amino acids long. In DNA, the CDR3 is TGTGCCAGCACCTACAGGGACGACACTGAAGCTTTCTTT. It translates to CASTYRDDTEAFF.

The chain has TRBV5-1 and TRBJ1-1; D possibly corresponds to TRBD1 (6 bases). V shed 4 bases and J shed 0 bases, with 19 bases lying between them. This CDR3 has 17 amino acids. Germline V gene lookup returns CDR1 SGHRS and CDR2 YFSETQ. The CDR3 spells CASSRGEITGLNTEAFF. In nucleotides, the CDR3 is TGCGCCAGCAGCAGGGGCGAAATAACAGGGTTGAACACTGAAGCTTTCTTT.

The V gene is TRBV30, the J gene TRBJ2-6; D not resolved. The V end was cut by 2 bases, the J end by 3 bases, with 5 bases between. Germline CDR1 is GTSNPN and CDR2 is SVGIG (reference sequence). This CDR3 region has 13 residues. CDR3 loop: CAWSISGANVLTF. The CDR3 coding sequence is TGTGCCTGGAGTATTAGTGGGGCCAACGTCCTGACTTTC.

This chain connects TRBV7-8 to TRBJ1-1; perhaps TRBD1 as D (5 bases). CDR3 length: 15 residues. The germline V gene has CDR1 SGHVS and CDR2 FQNEAQ. Trimming took 1 base from V and 4 from J, leaving 13 bases between them. CDR3 sequence: CASSLVQGKGTEAFF. The CDR3 DNA is TGTGCCAGCAGCTTAGTTCAGGGAAAGGGCACTGAAGCTTTCTTT.

V gene TRBV11-2 combines with J gene TRBJ1-6, with a tentative D call TRBD1 (5 bases). This CDR3 is built from 15 residues. CDR1 and CDR2 from the germline V gene are SGHAT and FQNNGV. Trimming shortened V by 1 base and J by 9 bases, and 13 bases separated the two germline ends. The CDR3: CASSLVLGTSSPLHF. CDR3 sequence (DNA): TGTGCCAGCAGCTTAGTTCTGGGGACTAGTTCACCCCTCCACTTT.

This chain connects TRBV3-1 (or the pseudogene TRBV3-2) to TRBJ1-3, with D uncertain. CDR1 LGHDT and CDR2 YNNKEL come from the germline V gene (reference sequence). The CDR3 is 16 residues long. V shed 4 bases and J shed 0 bases, with 13 bases lying between them. This CDR3 is CASSPSQFTSGNTIYF. The CDR3 coding sequence is TGTGCCAGCAGCCCGTCACAGTTTACCTCTGGAAACACCATATATTTT.

As DNA, the CDR3 is TGTGCCAGCTCACCCCAACGACTAGTCACAGATACGCAGTATTTT. It encodes CASSPQRLVTDTQYF. J is TRBJ2-3 and V is TRBV18; the D gene is possibly TRBD2 (6 bases). Trimming took off 3 bases at V and 2 bases at J, with 12 bases between the two ends. CDR3 size: 15 residues. Looked up from germline, CDR1 is KGHSH and CDR2 is LQKENI. Variable domain in full (rest from reference TRBV18 and TRBJ2-3): NAGVMQNPRHLVRRRGQEARLRCSPMKGHSHVYWYRQLPEEGLKFMVYLQKENIIDESGMPKERFSAEFPKEGPSILRIQQVVRGDSAAYFCASSPQRLVTDTQYFGPGTRLTVL.

The chain employs TRBV10-3 and TRBJ2-7; perhaps TRBD1 as D (6 bases). Trimming removed 3 bases from V and 9 bases from J, with 15 bases in between. The CDR3 sequence is 13 residues long. Germline-derived CDR1 and CDR2 are ENHRY and SYGVKD. The CDR3 region is CAISDSPEGGQYF. The CDR3 DNA reads TGTGCCATCAGTGACTCCCCGGAAGGGGGGCAGTACTTC.

The gene calls are TRBV5-6 and TRBJ2-1, with D hard to call. From germline, CDR1 is SGHDT and CDR2 YYEEEE. V dropped 2 bases and J dropped 8 bases, with 17 bases sitting between them. This CDR3 comprises 15 residues. CDR3 residues: CASSFTVAPLDEQFF. The DNA for the CDR3 is TGTGCCAGCAGCTTCACAGTTGCCCCCCTCGATGAGCAGTTCTTC.

V and J are TRBV20-1 and TRBJ1-1; 11 bases line up with TRBD1. This CDR3 contains 18 residues. In germline, CDR1 is DFQATT, CDR2 SNEGSKA (reference sequence). Unmatched junction bases numbered 14, after V lost 3 bases and J lost 2 bases. Written as DNA, the CDR3 is TGCAGTGCTAGTGGTAAGGACAGGGGGCGAAGCGTAAACACTGAAGCTTTCTTT. This sequence encodes CSASGKDRGRSVNTEAFF.

The V and J genes are TRBV7-2 and TRBJ1-1, with 7 nucleotides matching TRBD1. V was pared by 4 bases and J by 0 bases, with 2 bases of the junction left unmatched. Germline CDR1 and CDR2: SGHTA and FQGNSA. This CDR3 is 14 amino acids long. CDR3 region: CASSSGQVNTEAFF. CDR3 sequence (DNA): TGTGCCAGCAGCTCCGGACAGGTGAACACTGAAGCTTTCTTT.

The chain recombines TRBV3-1 (or the pseudogene TRBV3-2) with TRBJ2-7; TRBD1 agrees at 8 bases. After removal of 0 bases from V and 7 bases from J, the junction contained 11 bases not matched to a gene. There are 16 residues in the CDR3. Per the germline V gene, CDR1 is LGHDT and CDR2 is YNNKEL (reference sequence). The CDR3, as DNA: TGTGCCAGCAGCCAAGAACGGACAGGGTATGCGGGGGAGCAGTACTTC. This gives the protein CASSQERTGYAGEQYF.

The J gene is TRBJ2-6, the V gene TRBV25-1; D gene ambiguous. Germline V gene data show CDR1 as MGHDK and CDR2 as SYGVNS. CDR3 length: 13 amino acids. V was shortened by 8 bases and J by 0 bases, with 5 bases between the two germline ends. CDR3 bases: TGTGCCAGCCGTAGCTCTGGGGCCAACGTCCTGACTTTC. Its translation: CASRSSGANVLTF. Based on the CDR3 plus reference TRBV25-1 and TRBJ2-6, the full variable domain is EADIYQTPRYLVIGTGKKITLECSQTMGHDKMYWYQQDPGMELHLIHYSYGVNSTEKGDLSSESTVSRIRTEHFPLTLESARPSHTSQYLCASRSSGANVLTFGAGSRLTVL.

The chain uses TRBV5-4 and TRBJ2-1; a weak D match, TRBD2 (5 bases). V was pared by 0 bases and J by 9 bases, with 10 bases between. This CDR3 spans 13 amino acids. Germline assignment: CDR1 SGHNT and CDR2 YYREEE (reference sequence). CDR3 DNA sequence: TGTGCCAGCAGCTTGGTAGGGAGCGGTGAGCAGTTCTTC. Its protein is CASSLVGSGEQFF. The whole variable domain, filled in from reference TRBV5-4 and TRBJ2-1, reads ETGVTQSPTHLIKTRGQQVTLRCSSQSGHNTVSWYQQALGQGPQFIFQYYREEENGRGNFPPRFSGLQFPNYSSELNVNALELDDSALYLCASSLVGSGEQFFGPGTRLTVL.

The rearrangement joins TRBV15 to TRBJ2-5; no definite D call. The germline V gene has CDR1 LNHNV and CDR2 YYDKDF (reference sequence). V lost 0 bases and J lost 7, with 6 bases in between. The length of the CDR3 is 12 residues. This CDR3 is CATSRDRGTQYF. The CDR3 region has the DNA TGTGCCACCAGCAGAGATCGAGGGACCCAGTACTTC. Using reference TRBV15 and TRBJ2-5 for the parts outside the CDR3, the full variable domain is DAMVIQNPRYQVTQFGKPVTLSCSQTLNHNVMYWYQQKSSQAPKLLFHYYDKDFNNEADTPDNFQSRRPNTSFCFLDIRSPGLGDTAMYLCATSRDRGTQYFGPGTRLLVL.

CDR3 in amino acids: CASSWKGQRADTQYF. Here the CDR3 DNA reads TGCGCCAGCAGCTGGAAGGGACAGAGGGCAGATACGCAGTATTTT. The rearrangement links TRBV5-1 to TRBJ2-3; TRBD1 aligns across 7 bases. CDR3 size: 15 residues. CDR1 SGHRS and CDR2 YFSETQ come from the germline V gene. The ends lost 3 bases at V and 4 bases at J; junction bases unmatched: 8. The full variable domain, completed using reference TRBV5-1 and TRBJ2-3, is KAGVTQTPRYLIKTRGQQVTLSCSPISGHRSVSWYQQTPGQGLQFLFEYFSETQRNKGNFPGRFSGRQFSNSRSEMNVSTLELGDSALYLCASSWKGQRADTQYFGPGTRLTVL.

V and J are TRBV5-1 and TRBJ1-2; 10 nucleotides align to TRBD1. The germline CDR1 and CDR2 sequences are SGHRS and YFSETQ. The CDR3 runs 15 residues. V dropped 0 bases and J dropped 2; count of bases not matched to a gene: 1. This chain's CDR3 is CASSLGGQGNYGYTF. In nucleotides, the CDR3 is TGCGCCAGCAGCTTGGGGGGACAGGGGAACTATGGCTACACCTTC.

This chain links TRBV19 with TRBJ1-6, with 7 nucleotides matching TRBD1. CDR1 and CDR2 (germline): LNHDA, SQIVND (reference sequence). The V segment lost 4 bases and the J segment 0 bases; nucleotides outside the gene matches: 3. The CDR3 sequence is 16 residues long. The CDR3, as DNA: TGTGCCAGTAGTACGACAGGGACCTCCTATAATTCACCCCTCCACTTT. It yields the protein CASSTTGTSYNSPLHF.

The chain has TRBV6-1 and TRBJ1-6; tentatively, D is TRBD1 (6 bases). Germline V gene data show CDR1 as MNHNS and CDR2 as SASEGT. This CDR3 is 14 amino acids long. Trimming pared 3 bases from V and 9 bases from J, leaving 12 bases between. The CDR3 is CASSERGKSSPLHF. The CDR3 DNA is TGTGCCAGCAGTGAGAGGGGGAAGAGTTCACCCCTCCACTTT.